The sequence of this T cell receptor (beta chain) was determined in a study of control samples from healthy donors and cancer patients. Clones were sequenced by immunoSEQ multiplex PCR, and TCRdb holds only the in-frame ones, with some missing. The sample has more than 140,000 clones; about 89% are singletons. V gave up 1 base and J gave up 0 bases, with 4 bases separating them. The CDR3 is 13 residues long. The germline CDR1 and CDR2 sequences are SGHDT and YYEEEE. What was sequenced was blood. The V call is TRBV5-6, the J call TRBJ1-1; D remains ambiguous. The source of this sequence is a man in his late teens or twenties in good health. As DNA, the CDR3 is TGTGCCAGCAGCTTGCCCTTGAACACTGAAGCTTTCTTT. Residues: CASSLPLNTEAFF.